This T cell receptor beta chain is from a study of cytomegalovirus exposure and HLA in healthy donors. Study context: Most genotyped donors, over 70% of 398, had Caucasian-associated genetic ancestry.

To note about this clone: As yet, its antigen is unknown.

13 Jbeta primers and 60 Vbeta primers were used for the PCR. Profiling relied on immunoSEQ multiplex PCR, and the TCRdb table lists in-frame clones only, not all of them. This sample has fewer than 200,000 clones, with roughly 82% found just once. Study-wide findings and caveats: Presence/absence analyses treated sequencing depth as roughly uniform across donors. TCR association rates varied by HLA locus in a later analysis, with DRB1 highest and HLA-C lowest. Previously analyzed data showed that most TCR beta V segments were productive at a frequency of about 87% or about 30%.

V was cut by 4 bases and J by 0 bases, with 13 bases left in between. CDR1 and CDR2 (germline): MNHNS, SASEGT. This CDR3 spans 16 amino acids. The TCR comes from a girl aged 2 to 9 in good health and CMV-seropositive. Sequenced sample: PBMCs. The gene calls are TRBV6-1 and TRBJ1-5, with a possible D match to TRBD1 (5 bases). Written as DNA, the CDR3 is TGTGCCAGCAGTGGAGCCACAGGATATAGCAATCAGCCCCAGCATTTT. It translates to CASSGATGYSNQPQHF.